The entry below describes one TCR beta chain. Its specificity is not known. The source of the sample is a study of OX40 agonist ivuxolimab in advanced cancers. This CDR3 contains 16 residues. V shed 4 bases and J shed 3 bases, with 19 bases lying between them. Germline values: CDR1 SGHNT, CDR2 YYREEE (reference sequence). The protocol was immunoSEQ multiplex PCR, while the TCRdb copy is restricted to in-frame clones and leaves out a portion. The profile covers just over 40,000 clones, with 87% appearing a single time and 3.5% to 4% taken by the ten largest. Broader study findings: Near-lowest levels of clonal expansion characterized partial responders at 0.1-3.0 mg/kg.

The origin of this receptor is an adult with an advanced solid tumor such as melanoma, head and neck, liver or kidney cancer. The sequenced sample was CD4+ or CD8+ T cells sorted from blood, obtained in a trial of the OX40 agonist ivuxolimab. The V gene is TRBV5-4, the J gene TRBJ1-1; TRBD1 is a possible D gene (6 bases). This chain's CDR3 is CASSPTRAGADTEAFF. CDR3 DNA: TGTGCCAGCAGCCCCACCAGGGCAGGGGCGGACACTGAAGCTTTCTTT.